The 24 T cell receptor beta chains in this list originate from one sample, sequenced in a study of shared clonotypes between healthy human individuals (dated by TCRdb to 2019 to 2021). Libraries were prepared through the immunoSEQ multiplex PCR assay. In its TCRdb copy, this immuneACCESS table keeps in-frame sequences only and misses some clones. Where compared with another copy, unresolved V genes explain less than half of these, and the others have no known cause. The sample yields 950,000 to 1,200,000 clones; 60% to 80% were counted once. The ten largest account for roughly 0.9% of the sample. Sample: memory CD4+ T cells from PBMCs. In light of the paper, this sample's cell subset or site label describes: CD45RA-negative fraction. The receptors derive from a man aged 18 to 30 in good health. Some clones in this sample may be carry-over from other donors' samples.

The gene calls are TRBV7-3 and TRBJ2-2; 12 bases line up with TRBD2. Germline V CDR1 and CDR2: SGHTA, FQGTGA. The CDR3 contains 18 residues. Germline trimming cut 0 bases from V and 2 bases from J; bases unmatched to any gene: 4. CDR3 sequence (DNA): TGTGCCAGCAGCTTAACGGGGACTAGCGGGCCCAACACCGGGGAGCTGTTTTTT. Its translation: CASSLTGTSGPNTGELFF.

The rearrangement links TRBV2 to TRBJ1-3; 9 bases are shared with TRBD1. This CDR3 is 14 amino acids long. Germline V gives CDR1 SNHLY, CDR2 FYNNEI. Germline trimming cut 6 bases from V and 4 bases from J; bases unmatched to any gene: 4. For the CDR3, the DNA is TGTGCCAGCAGGCGACAGGGGGAGGGAAACACCATATATTTT. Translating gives CASRRQGEGNTIYF.

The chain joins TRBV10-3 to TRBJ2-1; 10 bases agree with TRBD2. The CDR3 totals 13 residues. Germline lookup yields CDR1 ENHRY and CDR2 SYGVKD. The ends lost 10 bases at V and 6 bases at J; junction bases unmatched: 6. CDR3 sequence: CATGLAESNEQFF. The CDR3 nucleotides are TGTGCCACAGGACTAGCGGAAAGCAATGAGCAGTTCTTC.

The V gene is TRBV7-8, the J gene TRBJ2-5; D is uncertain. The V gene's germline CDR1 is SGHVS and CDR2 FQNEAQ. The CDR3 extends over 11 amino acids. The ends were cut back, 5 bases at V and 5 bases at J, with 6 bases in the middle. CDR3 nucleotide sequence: TGTGCCAGCAGCAAGGGCGAGACCCAGTACTTC. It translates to CASSKGETQYF.

The CDR3: CSVEVSPERSGEFF. The CDR3, as DNA: TGCAGCGTTGAAGTATCCCCAGAACGCTCAGGGGAGTTCTTC. V and J are TRBV29-1 and TRBJ2-1; a weak D match, TRBD1 (6 bases). The ends were cut back, 1 base at V and 14 bases at J, with 21 bases in the middle. Germline V gene sequence: CDR1 SQVTM, CDR2 ANQGSEA. CDR3 length: 14 residues.

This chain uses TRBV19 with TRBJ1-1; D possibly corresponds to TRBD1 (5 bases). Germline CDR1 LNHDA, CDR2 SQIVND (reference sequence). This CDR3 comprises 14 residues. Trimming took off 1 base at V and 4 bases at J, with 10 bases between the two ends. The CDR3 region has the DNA TGTGCCAGTAGTATAGGAGGCAGGGCCACTGAAGCTTTCTTT. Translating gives CASSIGGRATEAFF.

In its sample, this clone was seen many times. The CDR3 protein is CASSDQGGYNSPLHF. For the CDR3, the DNA is TGTGCCAGCAGCGATCAGGGGGGGTATAATTCACCCCTCCACTTT. The V and J genes are TRBV7-9 and TRBJ1-6; TRBD1 matches 7 bases. Germline V gene sequence: CDR1 SEHNR, CDR2 FQNEAQ (reference sequence). Trimming cost V 5 bases and J 4 bases; bases outside gene matches: 5. The CDR3 runs to 15 residues. The full variable domain, its missing parts supplied by reference TRBV7-9 and TRBJ1-6, is DTGVSQNPRHKITKRGQNVTFRCDPISEHNRLYWYRQTLGQGPEFLTYFQNEAQLEKSRLLSDRFSAERPKGSFSTLEIQRTEQGDSAMYLCASSDQGGYNSPLHFGNGTRLTVT.

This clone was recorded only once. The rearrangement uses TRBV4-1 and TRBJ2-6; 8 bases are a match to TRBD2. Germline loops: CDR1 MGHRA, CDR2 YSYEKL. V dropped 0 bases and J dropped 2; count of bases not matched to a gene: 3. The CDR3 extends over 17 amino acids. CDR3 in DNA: TGCGCCAGCAGCCAAGATCGGGGGGGTGCTGGGGCCAACGTCCTGACTTTC. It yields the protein CASSQDRGGAGANVLTF.

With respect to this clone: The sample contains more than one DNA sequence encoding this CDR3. CDR3 amino acids: CASSFRAGDTEAFF. DNA for the CDR3: TGCGCCAGCAGCTTCAGGGCGGGGGACACTGAAGCTTTCTTT. The chain employs TRBV5-1 and TRBJ1-1; D is perhaps TRBD1 (5 bases). With 2 bases removed from V and 3 bases from J, the gap between germline ends came to 11 bases. This CDR3 is 14 amino acids long. Germline CDR1 SGHRS, CDR2 YFSETQ.

The CDR3 DNA is TGTGCTAGTGGTCCCGCCGGGACAGTGCTTCAGTTCTTC. Encoded protein: CASGPAGTVLQFF. The J gene is TRBJ2-1, the V gene TRBV12-5, with 7 bases fitting TRBD1. This CDR3 comprises 13 residues. V trimming: 5 bases; J trimming: 13 bases; junction bases outside the gene matches: 11. Germline CDR1 is LGHNT and CDR2 is FRNRAP.

The CDR3 loop reads CASRLGTNTEAFF. CDR3 DNA sequence: TGTGCCAGCAGGCTCGGAACGAACACTGAAGCTTTCTTT. The chain has TRBV6-1 and TRBJ1-1; D is uncertain. The CDR3 totals 13 residues. Germline V gene sequence: CDR1 MNHNS, CDR2 SASEGT. Trimming removed 6 bases from V and 1 base from J, with 9 bases in between.

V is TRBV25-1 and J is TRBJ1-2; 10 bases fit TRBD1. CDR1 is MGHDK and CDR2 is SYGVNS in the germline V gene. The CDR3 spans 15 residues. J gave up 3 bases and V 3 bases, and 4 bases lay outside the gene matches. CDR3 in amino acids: CASSDPGQGDYGYTF. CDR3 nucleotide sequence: TGTGCCAGCAGTGACCCCGGACAGGGGGACTATGGCTACACCTTC.

The CDR3 coding sequence is TGTGCCAGCAGTCCGGGACACCGAGTGGGGAGTTCATTCACAGATACGCAGTATTTT. The encoded protein is CASSPGHRVGSSFTDTQYF. The V call is TRBV2, the J call TRBJ2-3; TRBD1 might be the D (6 bases). The CDR3 loop spans 19 amino acids. Germline CDR1 SNHLY, CDR2 FYNNEI. V lost 5 bases to trimming and J lost 2 bases, with 26 bases between them.

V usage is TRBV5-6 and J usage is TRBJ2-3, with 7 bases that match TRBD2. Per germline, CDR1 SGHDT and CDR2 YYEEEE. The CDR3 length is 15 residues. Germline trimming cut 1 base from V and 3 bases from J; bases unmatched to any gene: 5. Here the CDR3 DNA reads TGTGCCAGCAGCTTGTTACTAGCGATGACAGATACGCAGTATTTT. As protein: CASSLLLAMTDTQYF.

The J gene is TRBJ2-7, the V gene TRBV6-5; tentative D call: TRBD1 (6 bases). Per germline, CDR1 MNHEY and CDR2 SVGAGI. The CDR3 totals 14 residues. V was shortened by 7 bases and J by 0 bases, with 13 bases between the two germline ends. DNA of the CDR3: TGTGCCAGCAAAGACAGGTTCAGCTCCTACGAGCAGTACTTC. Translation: CASKDRFSSYEQYF.

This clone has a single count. CDR3 DNA sequence: TGTGCCAGCAGCTTAAGGTGGGAGGGCCCCACCGGGGAGCTGTTTTTT. Translation gives CASSLRWEGPTGELFF. The chain has TRBV11-3 and TRBJ2-2; TRBD2 matches 7 bases. Germline V gene sequence: CDR1 SGHNT, CDR2 YENEEA. V shed 2 bases and J 4 bases; nucleotides not matched to a gene: 7. The CDR3 totals 16 residues.

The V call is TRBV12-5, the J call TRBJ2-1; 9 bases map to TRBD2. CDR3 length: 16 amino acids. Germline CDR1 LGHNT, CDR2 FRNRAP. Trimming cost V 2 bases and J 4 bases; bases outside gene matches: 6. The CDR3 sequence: CASGLSVTSGYNEQFF. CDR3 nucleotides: TGTGCTAGTGGTTTGTCTGTGACTAGCGGTTACAATGAGCAGTTCTTC. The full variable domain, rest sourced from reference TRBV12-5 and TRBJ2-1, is DARVTQTPRHKVTEMGQEVTMRCQPILGHNTVFWYRQTMMQGLELLAYFRNRAPLDDSGMPKDRFSAEMPDATLATLKIQPSEPRDSAVYFCASGLSVTSGYNEQFFGPGTRLTVL.

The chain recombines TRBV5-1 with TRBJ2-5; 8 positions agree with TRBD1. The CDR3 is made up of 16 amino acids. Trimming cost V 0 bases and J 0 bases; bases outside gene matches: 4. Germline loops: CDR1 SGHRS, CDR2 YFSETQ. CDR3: CASSLVQGAYQETQYF. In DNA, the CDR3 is TGCGCCAGCAGCTTGGTGCAGGGGGCGTACCAAGAGACCCAGTACTTC.

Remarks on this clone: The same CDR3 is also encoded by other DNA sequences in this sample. The CDR3 loop reads CASSSYNTEAFF. CDR3 nucleotide sequence: TGTGCCAGCAGCTCATATAACACTGAAGCTTTCTTT. The chain links TRBV7-2 to TRBJ1-1; D not certain. The CDR3 is made up of 12 amino acids. Germline lookup yields CDR1 SGHTA and CDR2 FQGNSA. V was clipped by 4 bases and J by 2 bases, with 5 bases between them.

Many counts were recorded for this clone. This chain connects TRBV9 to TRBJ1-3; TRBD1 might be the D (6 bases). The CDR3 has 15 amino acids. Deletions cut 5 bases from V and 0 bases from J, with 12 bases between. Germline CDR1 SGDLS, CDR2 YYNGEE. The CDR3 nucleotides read TGTGCCAGCAGTACAGGGCCATCCTCTGGAAACACCATATATTTT. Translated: CASSTGPSSGNTIYF.

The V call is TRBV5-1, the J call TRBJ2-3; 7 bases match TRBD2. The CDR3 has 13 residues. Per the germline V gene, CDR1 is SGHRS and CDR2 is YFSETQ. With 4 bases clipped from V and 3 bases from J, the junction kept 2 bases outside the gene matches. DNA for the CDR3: TGCGCCAGCAGCGGGGAGGGGACAGATACGCAGTATTTT. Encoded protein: CASSGEGTDTQYF.

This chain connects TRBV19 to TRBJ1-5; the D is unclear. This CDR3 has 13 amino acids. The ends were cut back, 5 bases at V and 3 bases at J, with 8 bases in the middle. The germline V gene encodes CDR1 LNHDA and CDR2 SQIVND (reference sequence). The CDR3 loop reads CASSQPYNQPQHF. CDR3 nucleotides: TGTGCCAGTAGTCAACCCTACAATCAGCCCCAGCATTTT.

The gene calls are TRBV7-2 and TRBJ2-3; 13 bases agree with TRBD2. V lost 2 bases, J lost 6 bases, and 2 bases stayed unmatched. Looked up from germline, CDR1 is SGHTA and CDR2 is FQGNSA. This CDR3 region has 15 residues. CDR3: CASSLRTSGSDTQYF. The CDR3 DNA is TGTGCCAGCAGCTTAAGGACTAGCGGGAGCGATACGCAGTATTTT.

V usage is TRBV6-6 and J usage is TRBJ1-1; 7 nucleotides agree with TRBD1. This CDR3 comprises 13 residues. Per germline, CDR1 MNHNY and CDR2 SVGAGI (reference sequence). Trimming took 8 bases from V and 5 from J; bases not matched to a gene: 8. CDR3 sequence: CASGGGGFTEAFF. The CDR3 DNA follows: TGTGCCAGCGGAGGGGGCGGTTTTACTGAAGCTTTCTTT.